The rows below give T cell receptor beta chains drawn from one sample of a study of blood T cell repertoires in COVID-19. Method: immunoSEQ multiplex PCR; TCRdb's copy keeps in-frame clones and lacks some. The top ten hold 3% to 4.5% of the sample, which has 150,000 to 200,000 clones, approximately 90% seen once. Sequenced material: peripheral blood. These TCRs come from a man younger than 30 with active or convalescent COVID-19. Each CDR3 is given with its conserved first and last residue. Each record gives: D gene, V gene, clone size, J gene, CDR3 DNA, CDR3 protein. The D gene is left open where the match is weak. Size is stated for part of the rows, as once, few or many counts, or as a class when the clone is expanded.

>.|TRBV18|.|TRBJ2-5
TGTGCCAGCTCGACCCTCTCGGGGGGACAACAAGAGACCCAGTACTTC
CASSTLSGGQQETQYF
>.|TRBV5-1|.|TRBJ1-3
TGCGCCAGCAGCCAAAACAGGGATCTTGACTCTGGAAACACCATATATTTT
CASSQNRDLDSGNTIYF
>TRBD1|TRBV19|.|TRBJ1-5
TGTGCCAGTAGTAGGGACAGGGGGGGCCAGCCCCAGCATTTT
CASSRDRGGQPQHF
>TRBD1|TRBV13|.|TRBJ1-2
TGTGCCAGCAGCTTAGCCCCCTGGACAGGCAGGGACTATGGCTACACCTTC
CASSLAPWTGRDYGYTF
>.|TRBV6-2/TRBV6-3|few|TRBJ1-5
TGTGCCAGCAGTTACATGCTCGCGGGTCAGCCCCAGCATTTT
CASSYMLAGQPQHF
>.|TRBV7-8|.|TRBJ1-2
TGTGCCAGCAGCTTACCTAGGCAGGGCCCTTCGACCTGGGGCTATGGCTACACCTTC
CASSLPRQGPSTWGYGYTF
>TRBD1|TRBV11-2|few|TRBJ1-2
TGTGCCAGCAGCGTAACAGGGGCTACCTATGGCTACACCTTC
CASSVTGATYGYTF
>.|TRBV27|.|TRBJ2-2
TGTGCCAGCAGTTTAAGGGGCCCCCTGGGAGGGGAGCTGTTTTTT
CASSLRGPLGGELFF
>.|TRBV4-1|.|TRBJ2-5
TGCGCCAGCAGCCAAGATCTGGCCAGGGGTGGGGAGACCCAGTACTTC
CASSQDLARGGETQYF
>TRBD1|TRBV18|.|TRBJ2-3
TGTGCCAGCTCACCAGGACAGGGCACAGATACGCAGTATTTT
CASSPGQGTDTQYF
>.|TRBV9|.|TRBJ1-5
TGTGCCAGCAGCGCCCGGGACAACTTTCAGCCCCAGCATTTT
CASSARDNFQPQHF
>TRBD1|TRBV2|.|TRBJ2-2
TGTGCCAGCGGGGGGGGACAGGGCCCGCCGAACACCGGGGAGCTGTTTTTT
CASGGGQGPPNTGELFF
>.|TRBV24-1|.|TRBJ1-2
TGTGCCACCAGTGAGGGGACAAACTATGGCTACACCTTC
CATSEGTNYGYTF
>.|TRBV10-3|.|TRBJ2-7
TGTGCCATCAGCTTAACCGAAGGGGGTGCCTACGAGCAGTACTTC
CAISLTEGGAYEQYF
>TRBD1|TRBV7-3|.|TRBJ1-5
TGTGCCAGCAGCCGGACAGGGGAGAGCAATCAGCCCCAGCATTTT
CASSRTGESNQPQHF
>.|TRBV11-2|.|TRBJ2-5
TGTGCCAGCAGCTTAAATCGGGAGACCCAGTACTTC
CASSLNRETQYF
>.|TRBV18|.|TRBJ1-4
TGTGCCAGCGGTTCGACAGCAACTAATGAAAAACTGTTTTTT
CASGSTATNEKLFF
>TRBD2|TRBV11-3|.|TRBJ2-7
TGTGCCAGCAGCCCTCTTAGCGGGAGGGCCTACGAGCAGTACTTC
CASSPLSGRAYEQYF
>.|TRBV7-9|.|TRBJ1-2
TGTGCCAGCAGCTTGGATTCTTACAGCCCATATGGCTACACCTTC
CASSLDSYSPYGYTF
>.|TRBV6-5|.|TRBJ1-1
TGTGCCAGCAGGTTCGGCAGGGAGGACACTGAAGCTTTCTTT
CASRFGREDTEAFF
>TRBD1|TRBV7-9|.|TRBJ1-5
TGTGCCAGCAGCCGTGACAGGGGTGATCAGCCCCAGCATTTT
CASSRDRGDQPQHF
>TRBD2|TRBV7-2|.|TRBJ2-5
TGTGCCAGCAGCTACCTAGCGGGGGGGCCCGAGACCCAGTACTTC
CASSYLAGGPETQYF
>TRBD1|TRBV11-2|.|TRBJ1-5
TGTGCCAGCAGCTATGGGACAGATCAGCCCCAGCATTTT
CASSYGTDQPQHF
>.|TRBV27|once|TRBJ1-1
TGTGCCAGCAGTTTATCCGTAAACACTGAAGCTTTCTTT
CASSLSVNTEAFF
>TRBD1|TRBV2|few|TRBJ1-1
TGTGCCACCGGACAGGCGCCGAACACTGAAGCTTTCTTT
CATGQAPNTEAFF
>.|TRBV19|.|TRBJ2-2
TGTGCCAGTAGTGGATGGATCAGGGGATTCACCGGGGAGCTGTTTTTT
CASSGWIRGFTGELFF
>.|TRBV28|.|TRBJ2-5
TGTGCCAGCAGTCCCCTAGGAGTGGGGCGAAGCCAAGAGACCCAGTACTTC
CASSPLGVGRSQETQYF
>TRBD2|TRBV4-1|.|TRBJ2-1
TGCGCCAGCAGCATTCGACTAGCCAATGAGCAGTTCTTC
CASSIRLANEQFF
>.|TRBV27|.|TRBJ1-4
TGTGCCAGCAGTTTCACGTCGGATGAAAAACTGTTTTTT
CASSFTSDEKLFF
>.|TRBV11-3|.|TRBJ1-1
TGTGCCAGCAGAGGACAGAACACTGAAGCTTTCTTT
CASRGQNTEAFF
>TRBD1|TRBV3-1/TRBV3-2|.|TRBJ1-1
TGTGCCAGCAGCCAAGCTGACAGGGCCAAAGCTTTCTTT
CASSQADRAKAFF
>.|TRBV7-9|.|TRBJ1-1
TGTGCCAGCAGCTTAGGGGTTCGGGTGAACACTGAAGCTTTCTTT
CASSLGVRVNTEAFF
>TRBD1|TRBV27|.|TRBJ1-4
TGTGCCAGCAGTGGGTCAGGGGGCAGAGGGGAAAAACTGTTTTTT
CASSGSGGRGEKLFF
>.|TRBV19|.|TRBJ2-1
TGTGCCAGTAGTATTGGATTCGGGGATGAGCAGTTCTTC
CASSIGFGDEQFF
>TRBD2|TRBV5-6|.|TRBJ2-3
TGTGCCAGCAGCTTGGCGGGAGGTCCCCCAGATACGCAGTATTTT
CASSLAGGPPDTQYF
>.|TRBV9|.|TRBJ2-2
TGTGCCAGCAGCCAACGGCGTAGCGGGAACACCGGGGAGCTGTTTTTT
CASSQRRSGNTGELFF
>.|TRBV3-1/TRBV3-2|.|TRBJ1-5
TGTGCCAGCAGCCAAGAGGGGGACTTACAGCCCCAGCATTTT
CASSQEGDLQPQHF
>TRBD1|TRBV20-1|.|TRBJ2-7
TGCAGTGCTATTGACCCGTCTCACCGACAGGGTTTGGACTACGAGCAGTACTTC
CSAIDPSHRQGLDYEQYF